This entry concerns a single T cell receptor (beta chain). This clonotype appeared once. Its recognized antigen is unknown. The sample holds no much larger clone one base away, and base qualities are not on file. One read represents weak support. CDR1 and CDR2, per the germline V gene, are LGHNA and YSLEER. The CDR3 spans 15 residues, from the cysteine through the phenylalanine. Only the CDR3 DNA is retained, 45 bases long and in frame from the first base. At the junction V is shortened by 0 bases and J by 7 bases, with 16 bases in between. TCR beta VDJ combination and CDR3 sequence profiling used genomic DNA as the template. An Illumina HiSeq 2000 was the platform used for TCR repertoire sequencing. Turning to the authors' computational methods: TRBV/TRBJ rearrangement plots, CDR3 size and DJ length profiles, and Simpson's diversity index were used to assess repertoires. The immunodominant clone was defined as the most abundant DNA sequence in deep sequencing data. CDR3 amino acid sequences were screened for sharing across subjects and compared with published repertoires and the VDJdb database. Clones were called with MiXCR by TCRdb after fastp trimmed the public reads at Q25, and only in-frame beta chains were retained. Rows matching on CDR3 protein sequence are summarized as one entry with the most common DNA and genes. It is TCRdb's table, rather than the study itself, that gives the V and J calls and clone size. For this sample there are approximately 200,000 distinct CDR3 sequences; roughly 56% appear just once. About 16% of the sample comes from the top ten.

This specimen comes from a study of CD8+CD57+ T cells in acquired aplastic anemia (dated by TCRdb to the late 2010s). A note on the overall study: A mean of 3.2 ug of DNA, ranging from roughly 0.18 to 30 ug, was extracted from sorted CD4+ and CD8+ cells. An average of roughly 10 million reads for CD4+ cells and 11.0 million reads for CD8+ cells was obtained from healthy donor samples. Study-wide conclusions, independent of this receptor: CD8+ Simpson's diversity did not differ significantly between patients and healthy controls (P=0.060). Although under 35 CD8+ CDR3 sequences were shared by patients and controls, these sequences appeared highly expressed in patients and within the immunodominant clones of patients.

In the study, sorted CD4+ and CD8+ blood T cells from patients with severe aplastic anemia and from healthy subjects underwent deep sequencing of TCR repertoires. Ficoll-Paque density gradient centrifugation was used to isolate peripheral blood mononuclear cells. Before DNA extraction, CD4+ and CD8+ T cells were sorted with FACS or magnetic beads. Source material: sorted CD4+, CD8+, or CD8+CD57+ T cells (not recorded which) from PBMCs. The chain joins TRBV4-3 to TRBJ2-7, with no confidently assigned D gene. The receptor comes from a human donor in good health, serving as a control. The DNA sequence is given as TGCGCCAGCAGCCAAGATATTCTCGCCCCTCAAGAGCAGTACTTC. Translated, it reads CASSQDILAPQEQYF.